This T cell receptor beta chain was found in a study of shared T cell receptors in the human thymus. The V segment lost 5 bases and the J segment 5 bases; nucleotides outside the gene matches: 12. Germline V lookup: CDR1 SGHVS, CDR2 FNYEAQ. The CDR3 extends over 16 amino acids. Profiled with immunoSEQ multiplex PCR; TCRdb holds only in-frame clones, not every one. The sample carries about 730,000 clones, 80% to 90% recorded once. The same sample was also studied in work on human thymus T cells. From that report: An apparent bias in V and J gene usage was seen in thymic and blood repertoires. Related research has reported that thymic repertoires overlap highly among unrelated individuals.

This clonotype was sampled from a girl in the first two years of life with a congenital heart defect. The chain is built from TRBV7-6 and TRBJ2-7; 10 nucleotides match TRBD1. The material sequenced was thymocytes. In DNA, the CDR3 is TGTGCCAGCAGCCCCTTCTCTAGACAGGGGGCGGACGAGCAGTACTTC. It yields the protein CASSPFSRQGADEQYF.